This T cell receptor beta chain was identified in a study of OX40 agonist ivuxolimab in advanced cancers. Across the whole study: Patients received ivuxolimab, an intravenous treatment, every 2 weeks at 0.01 to 10 mg/kg. General study findings and limits: Expanded clones were, on average, more numerous in CD8+ T cells than in CD4+.

The germline V gene has CDR1 SGDLS and CDR2 YYNGEE. CDR3 length: 12 amino acids. After removal of 3 bases from V and 5 bases from J, the junction contained 1 base not matched to a gene. The cohort excluded patients with autoimmune disease history or systemic immunosuppression. As to this clone: Its antigen is still unknown.

Profiling relied on immunoSEQ multiplex PCR, and the TCRdb table lists in-frame clones only, not all of them. The sample contains 20,000 to 25,000 clones, 83% of which appear only once. This specimen was CD4+ or CD8+ T cells sorted from blood, taken in a trial of the OX40 agonist ivuxolimab. This sequence was found in an adult with an advanced solid tumor such as melanoma, head and neck, liver or kidney cancer. The chain combines TRBV9 with TRBJ2-7; 8 nucleotides match TRBD1. The CDR3 loop reads CASSGRGHEQYF. CDR3 sequence (DNA): TGTGCCAGCAGCGGCAGGGGGCACGAGCAGTACTTC.